The T cell receptor (beta chain) described here comes from a study of PD-1 blockade in classical Hodgkin lymphoma (dated by TCRdb to 2020 to 2021). Study-level background: To define a peripheral blood immune signature of response to PD-1 blockade in classical Hodgkin lymphoma, the study combined TCR beta sequencing with CyTOF.

Beyond this particular receptor, the publication reports: Baseline TCR diversity was reported to be lower in newly diagnosed patients than in healthy donors and to be lower still in relapsed/refractory patients. The study was restricted to a single clinical trial cohort, and the causes of repertoire differences, possibly disease activity or prior therapy, were left undefined.

Details on this clone: The antigen it binds to is not known. Base qualities are not at hand, and no much larger clone is one base apart.

Sample time point, as interpreted from the label and publication: newly diagnosed, previously untreated cHL patient sample. CD4+ T cells were purified from thawed PBMCs by magnetic negative selection with a Miltenyi CD4+ T cell isolation kit. As a comparison group for the relapsed/refractory trial patients, PBMCs were sequenced from patients with newly diagnosed, previously untreated classical Hodgkin lymphoma. After peripheral blood was drawn into 8 mL Vacutainer Cell Preparation Tubes, PBMCs were isolated by centrifugation and then cryopreserved. Purified CD4+ and CD8+ fractions were prepared only for cases in which an additional PBMC sample was available. Magnetically labelled cells were removed on LS columns in a quadroMACS separator, and the flow-through was collected as the purified fraction. The Qiagen DNeasy kit was used to extract genomic DNA both from unsorted PBMCs and from the negatively selected CD4+ and CD8+ fractions. Using primers that anneal to V and J segments, immunoSEQ multiplex PCR amplified the TCR beta CDR3 regions. A synthetic immune receptor repertoire was used to minimize amplification bias, and any remaining bias was removed computationally after sequencing. Under the source paper's analysis protocol: Custom Python scripts were used to quantify repertoire diversity as the Shannon entropy index. Unsorted, CD4+ and CD8+ repertoires were examined separately, except in combined analyses, for which CD4+ and CD8+ sequences were merged in silico. TCRdb provides this immuneACCESS table in a form limited to in-frame rearrangements. Some clones are lacking; in checked studies, under half of them reflect an unresolved V gene, and why the rest are absent is not known. V, J and clone size reflect that table, while D and trimming were determined from the DNA. The sample data list about 23,000 clones, and approximately 89% of these were observed just once. The top ten hold more than 0.2% of the sample.

The CDR3 starts with the cysteine, ends with the phenylalanine, and has 13 residues. The read is trimmed to its CDR3 DNA, 39 bases read in frame from base 1. V drops 1 base and J drops 8 bases, leaving 11 bases in between. From the germline V gene (reference sequence), CDR1 is LNHDA and CDR2 is SQIVND. Sequences were obtained from CD4+ T cells from blood. The rearrangement joined TRBV19 to TRBJ1-2, with no confidently assigned D gene. The sequence came from a human donor with classical Hodgkin lymphoma. The CDR3: CASSIAGSLGYTF. The DNA reads as follows: TGTGCCAGTAGTATAGCAGGAAGCCTCGGCTACACCTTC.